This TCR beta chain is from a study of cytomegalovirus exposure and HLA in healthy donors. Turning to the study itself: Previous work identified roughly 110 million unique TCR beta sequences from 150 million to 200 million T cells. Around 81% of a few hundred genotyped donors fell in the Caucasian-associated ancestry cluster.

Study results and caveats: Later on, a genetic analysis was performed. It linked a missense variant in DCLRE1C with V- and J-gene trimming of TCR beta.

Germline CDR1 is MDHEN and CDR2 is SYDVKM. V was clipped by 5 bases and J by 7 bases, with 14 bases between them. The CDR3 length is 14 residues. It was with 60 Vbeta and 13 Jbeta primers that the PCR ran. The data were produced by immunoSEQ multiplex PCR, yet TCRdb's version contains in-frame clones alone and is incomplete. The sample records over 150,000 clones, approximately 80% being singletons. As to this clone: Its specificity is unknown.

The specimen was PBMCs. This TCR derives from a man aged 18 to 35 in good health and CMV-seronegative. This chain connects TRBV28 to TRBJ2-2; D call uncertain. The CDR3 spells CASSPPTPGGELFF. CDR3 sequence (DNA): TGTGCCAGCAGTCCCCCGACCCCGGGCGGGGAGCTGTTTTTT.